This TCR beta chain was sequenced during a study of regulatory dendritic cells for organ transplantation. General study points: Resting memory CD8+ T cells held the most alloreactive clonotypes. Mature dendritic cells appeared to drive more memory CD8+ clonal expansion than regulatory ones. Naive T cells showed high diversity, memory cells less, memory CD8+ least.

CFSE-labeled sorted T cells met regulatory or mature dendritic cells for four to five days. Memory T cells were CD45RO+, naive were CD45RA+, sorted by FACS. Germline values: CDR1 MNHNY, CDR2 SVGAGI (reference sequence). With V trimmed by 5 bases and J by 3 bases, 4 bases remained unmatched. The CDR3 spans 15 residues. TCRdb's table, derived via immunoSEQ multiplex PCR, lists solely in-frame clones and lacks some. The sample contains about 3,700 clones, just under 60% of which appear only once. Concerning this clone: The antigen is not known.

The source is a human donor in good health. The chain has TRBV6-6 and TRBJ2-7; TRBD2 matches at 13 bases. The sample was memory CD8+ T cells from blood cultured with dendritic cells. The subset denotes: CD45RO+ memory T cells. The CDR3, as DNA: TGTGCCAGCAGTGATAGACTAGCGGGGGGCTACGAGCAGTACTTC. Encoded protein: CASSDRLAGGYEQYF.